Presented here are 25 T cell receptor beta chains from one specimen sequenced in a study of blood T cell repertoires in COVID-19 (dated by TCRdb to the early 2020s). Libraries were prepared through the immunoSEQ multiplex PCR assay. TCRdb took over this immuneACCESS table, retaining in-frame rearrangements with V and J assigned. Such tables are incomplete; in checked studies, under half of the missing clones stem from an unresolved V gene, and the remainder is unexplained. The sample profile shows about 150,000 clones; 84% of them were found once. Of the sample, approximately 7.3% falls within the top ten clones. The sample taken for sequencing was PBMCs or T cells enriched from blood (not recorded which). The receptors shown here come from a man between 50 and 59 years old who had recovered from COVID-19.

The chain recombines TRBV19 with TRBJ1-1, with TRBD1 identical over 9 bases. The CDR3 sequence is 16 residues long. With 1 base clipped from V and 6 bases from J, the junction kept 9 bases outside the gene matches. Germline CDR1 is LNHDA and CDR2 is SQIVND (reference sequence). The CDR3 nucleotides read TGTGCCAGTAGTATAGGTCCGGGACAGGGTGGCGCTGAAGCTTTCTTT. Protein product: CASSIGPGQGGAEAFF.

The rearrangement uses TRBV7-2 and TRBJ2-5, with a possible D match to TRBD2 (5 bases). V was shortened by 2 bases and J by 7 bases, with 5 bases between the two germline ends. The CDR3 is 11 residues long. The germline CDR1 and CDR2 sequences are SGHTA and FQGNSA. The DNA of the CDR3 is TGTGCCAGCAGCTTAAGCGGGACCCAGTACTTC. Its translation is CASSLSGTQYF.

This chain links TRBV7-3 with TRBJ2-2, with 8 bases matching TRBD2. With V trimmed by 2 bases and J by 0 bases, 5 bases remained unmatched. CDR1 SGHTA and CDR2 FQGTGA come from the germline V gene. CDR3 length: 17 amino acids. CDR3 in amino acids: CASSLPIAGPNTGELFF. The CDR3, as DNA: TGTGCCAGCAGCTTACCTATAGCGGGGCCGAACACCGGGGAGCTGTTTTTT.

The chain uses TRBV12-3 or TRBV12-4 and TRBJ1-2; the match to TRBD1 covers 7 bases. The CDR3 covers 13 residues. V lost 3 bases, J lost 7 bases, and 5 bases stayed unmatched. The CDR3 protein is CASSFDRALGYTF. Written as DNA, the CDR3 is TGTGCCAGCAGTTTTGACAGGGCTCTTGGCTACACCTTC.

This clone was observed a few times. The chain uses TRBV25-1 and TRBJ1-4; D remains unclear. Germline CDR1 reads MGHDK; CDR2 reads SYGVNS. This CDR3 contains 15 residues. Trimming pared 2 bases from V and 7 bases from J, leaving 14 bases between. The CDR3 nucleotides are TGTGCCAGCAGTGAAGTGTCTTTTAGAGGTGAAAAACTGTTTTTT. Translation: CASSEVSFRGEKLFF.

The chain uses TRBV10-3 and TRBJ1-2, with 10 bases lining up with TRBD1. The CDR3 is made up of 14 amino acids. Germline CDR1 is ENHRY and CDR2 is SYGVKD. V lost 6 bases and J lost 5; bases outside the gene matches: 6. The CDR3 here is CAIRGDRGDYGYTF. The DNA for the CDR3 is TGTGCCATCAGGGGGGACAGGGGTGATTATGGCTACACCTTC.

The chain carries TRBV5-6 and TRBJ1-5; D gene uncertain. This CDR3 is 15 amino acids long. The V gene's germline CDR1 is SGHDT and CDR2 YYEEEE. Trimming stripped 0 bases from V and 1 base from J, with 8 bases between. DNA for the CDR3: TGTGCCAGCAGCTTGGAGGGCGGGAGCAATCAGCCCCAGCATTTT. Its translation: CASSLEGGSNQPQHF.

This clone was counted a few times. The gene calls are TRBV18 and TRBJ1-1; TRBD1 is a possible D gene (5 bases). Germline CDR1 reads KGHSH; CDR2 reads LQKENI. The CDR3 has 14 amino acids. Trimming took 4 bases from V and 4 from J, leaving 13 bases between them. This chain's CDR3 is CASSRQDTLTEAFF. In nucleotides, the CDR3 is TGTGCCAGCTCACGGCAGGACACCCTCACTGAAGCTTTCTTT.

The genes are TRBV4-3 and TRBJ2-3; 16 nucleotides match TRBD2. The CDR3 covers 17 residues. V shed 4 bases and J 2 bases; nucleotides not matched to a gene: 3. The V gene's germline CDR1 is LGHNA and CDR2 YSLEER. The CDR3 spells CASSLGTSGGATDTQYF. The DNA for the CDR3 is TGCGCCAGCAGCCTGGGGACTAGCGGGGGGGCCACAGATACGCAGTATTTT.

The chain employs TRBV3-1 (or the pseudogene TRBV3-2) and TRBJ2-2; 9 bases match TRBD2. Germline V lookup: CDR1 LGHDT, CDR2 YNNKEL (reference sequence). V trimming: 0 bases; J trimming: 7 bases; junction bases outside the gene matches: 9. The CDR3 has 17 amino acids. CDR3 sequence: CASSQDSRTSVSGELFF. The CDR3 DNA is TGTGCCAGCAGCCAAGATAGCCGGACTAGCGTTAGCGGGGAGCTGTTTTTT.

The chain links TRBV6-5 to TRBJ2-7, with 11 bases aligning to TRBD2. Germline trimming cut 2 bases from V and 2 bases from J; bases unmatched to any gene: 2. This CDR3 spans 15 amino acids. Per the germline V gene, CDR1 is MNHEY and CDR2 is SVGAGI. The CDR3 sequence: CASSYTSGSPYEQYF. CDR3 DNA: TGTGCCAGCAGTTACACTAGCGGGAGCCCCTACGAGCAGTACTTC.

The genes are TRBV6-5 and TRBJ1-2; D unclear. V lost 2 bases, J lost 0 bases, and 10 bases lay in between. Germline assignment: CDR1 MNHEY and CDR2 SVGAGI. The CDR3 consists of 15 residues. The CDR3 nucleotides read TGTGCCAGCAGTTACGAGGCCGGGTCTAACTATGGCTACACCTTC. Amino acid sequence: CASSYEAGSNYGYTF.

The chain joins TRBV5-1 to TRBJ1-6; tentative D call: TRBD1 (5 bases). The CDR3 runs 14 residues. Looked up from germline, CDR1 is SGHRS and CDR2 is YFSETQ. Between the trimmed V and J ends, which lost 4 bases and 7 bases, there was a span of 12 bases. The CDR3 bases are TGCGCCAGCAGCGTTGACAGCGTGAATTCACCCCTCCACTTT. Translation: CASSVDSVNSPLHF.

In the case of this clone: The same CDR3 also results from other DNA sequences found in this sample. The chain joins TRBV6-4 to TRBJ2-2, with D hard to call. Between the trimmed V and J ends, which lost 5 bases and 3 bases, there was a span of 4 bases. CDR1 is MRHNA, CDR2 SNTAGT, per germline. There are 12 residues in the CDR3. CDR3 coding DNA: TGTGCCAGCAGTTCCGACACCGGGGAGCTGTTTTTT. This translates into CASSSDTGELFF.

V is TRBV6-5 and J is TRBJ2-1, with D perhaps matching TRBD1 (6 bases). V lost 4 bases and J 7 bases, leaving 11 bases between the germline ends. The CDR3 totals 13 residues. Germline loops: CDR1 MNHEY, CDR2 SVGAGI. The CDR3 region is CASSSTGFNEQFF. DNA of the CDR3: TGTGCCAGCAGTTCCACAGGGTTTAATGAGCAGTTCTTC.

A single count supports this clone. The genes are TRBV11-2 and TRBJ1-4, with 7 bases matching TRBD1. Per the germline V gene, CDR1 is SGHAT and CDR2 is FQNNGV. This CDR3 spans 17 amino acids. V dropped 5 bases and J dropped 6; count of bases not matched to a gene: 15. CDR3 nucleotides: TGTGCCAGCAGCCATAGGGGTGGTGGGACAGCTTATGAAAAACTGTTTTTT. This translates into CASSHRGGGTAYEKLFF.

The chain combines TRBV5-6 with TRBJ2-1, with D perhaps matching TRBD1 (6 bases). Trimming removed 1 base at V and 4 bases at J, with 12 bases between. There are 15 residues in the CDR3. Per germline, CDR1 SGHDT and CDR2 YYEEEE. CDR3 protein: CASSLRTAFYNEQFF. DNA for the CDR3: TGTGCCAGCAGCTTGCGGACAGCCTTTTACAATGAGCAGTTCTTC.

This clone was recorded once. The CDR3 loop is CASSKQGTNEKLFF. The CDR3 DNA is TGTGCCAGCAGCAAACAGGGAACAAATGAAAAACTGTTTTTT. The rearrangement joins TRBV5-5 to TRBJ1-4; D may be TRBD1 (6 bases). This CDR3 comprises 14 residues. Germline V gene data show CDR1 as SGHKS and CDR2 as YYEKEE (reference sequence). The V and J ends lost 4 bases and 5 bases respectively, with 12 bases between them.

The CDR3 coding sequence is TGCGCCAGCAGCCAAGGCCGACAGGGGCGCAATTATGGCTACACCTTC. It yields the protein CASSQGRQGRNYGYTF. The V and J genes are TRBV4-3 and TRBJ1-2; 8 bases match TRBD1. Per germline, CDR1 LGHNA and CDR2 YSLEER. The J segment lost 5 bases and the V segment lost 1 base, leaving 9 bases of the junction unmatched. CDR3 length equals 16 residues.

The J gene is TRBJ2-3, the V gene TRBV11-2; a weak D match, TRBD1 (6 bases). Per germline, CDR1 SGHAT and CDR2 FQNNGV. Trimming pared 3 bases from V and 0 bases from J, leaving 13 bases between. The CDR3 spans 16 residues. The CDR3 bases are TGTGCCAGCAGCTTTGGGACAAAACCTAGCACAGATACGCAGTATTTT. Translated: CASSFGTKPSTDTQYF.

This clone was observed many times. The chain combines TRBV6-5 with TRBJ1-1, with 8 bases identical to TRBD1. Losses at the gene ends were 7 bases for V and 4 bases for J; bases not matched to a gene: 8. Germline lookup yields CDR1 MNHEY and CDR2 SVGAGI. The CDR3 totals 14 residues. The DNA for the CDR3 is TGTGCCAGCAACCCAGGACAGGGCGGCACTGAAGCTTTCTTT. Translating gives CASNPGQGGTEAFF.

This rearrangement joins TRBV5-1 to TRBJ2-7; unclear D gene. Trimming took off 4 bases at V and 4 bases at J, with 6 bases between the two ends. Germline loops: CDR1 SGHRS, CDR2 YFSETQ. The CDR3 length is 11 residues. The chain's CDR3 is CASSGEYEQYF. The CDR3 DNA sequence: TGCGCCAGCAGCGGAGAATACGAGCAGTACTTC.

This clone was counted once. The chain is built from TRBV19 and TRBJ1-1, with 9 bases aligning to TRBD1. After removal of 4 bases from V and 13 bases from J, the junction contained 7 bases not matched to a gene. Per the germline V gene, CDR1 is LNHDA and CDR2 is SQIVND (reference sequence). The CDR3 sequence is 12 residues long. In DNA, the CDR3 is TGTGCCAGTAGTAACCGGGACAGGGCGGATTTCTTT. Protein sequence: CASSNRDRADFF.

V is TRBV6-1 and J is TRBJ1-2, with D unclear. This CDR3 spans 14 amino acids. V was clipped by 0 bases and J by 1 base, with 6 bases between them. Germline V gives CDR1 MNHNS, CDR2 SASEGT. The CDR3 DNA reads TGTGCCAGCAGTGAAGCTCGGGGTAACTATGGCTACACCTTC. Translated, it gives CASSEARGNYGYTF.

The genes are TRBV11-1 and TRBJ2-1; TRBD1 matches 7 bases. Per the germline V gene, CDR1 is SGHAT and CDR2 is FQDESV (reference sequence). With 7 bases clipped from V and 2 bases from J, the junction kept 5 bases outside the gene matches. CDR3 length: 14 amino acids. CDR3 coding DNA: TGTGCCAGCACCCTGGGACAGACCTACAATGAGCAGTTCTTC. Translating gives CASTLGQTYNEQFF.